These 14 T cell receptor beta chains were sequenced from one sample in a study of post-analysis software for immune sequencing data. Whole-study findings and limits: About five TRBV segments were more frequent in patients than controls; TRBV5-6, TRBV5-1 and TRBV20-1 belonged to this group.

These TCRs are of unknown antigen specificity. TCR beta cDNA libraries had unique molecular identifiers. TCRdb itself ran the PCR reads through MiXCR, one entry per CDR3 protein. The sample yields about 260,000 distinct CDR3 sequences, about 38% seen once. The specimen sequenced was blood. These receptors were collected from a girl between 5 and 17 years old with multiple sclerosis.

The chain combines TRBV20-1 with TRBJ2-3; the D is unclear. V was trimmed by 2 bases and J by 3 bases, leaving 15 bases between them. The CDR3 is 15 amino acids. The germline gives CDR1 DFQATT, CDR2 SNEGSKA (reference sequence). The CDR3 nucleotides read TGCAGTGCTAGAAATGCTGGTAGTCTGACAGATACGCAGTATTTT. Translation: CSARNAGSLTDTQYF.

This clonotype came up many times. The chain recombines TRBV24-1 with TRBJ2-3, with D perhaps TRBD1 or TRBD2 (5 bases each). This CDR3 has 13 amino acids. Trimming removed 9 bases at V and 2 bases at J, with 11 bases between. Germline V gene data show CDR1 as KGHDR and CDR2 as SFDVKD. CDR3 nucleotides: TGTGCCACCGGGACGGAAAACACAGATACGCAGTATTTT. Translated: CATGTENTDTQYF.

This clonotype was detected a few times. This chain connects TRBV12-3 or TRBV12-4 to TRBJ1-1; tentative D call: TRBD1 (5 bases). The V end was cut by 6 bases, the J end by 0 bases, with 14 bases between. CDR3 length: 15 residues. CDR3 loop: CASSTHGALNTEAFF. DNA for the CDR3: TGTGCCAGCAGCACACACGGGGCATTGAACACTGAAGCTTTCTTT.

This clonotype was found many times. The chain employs TRBV27 and TRBJ2-3, with D uncertain. The V gene's germline CDR1 is MNHEY and CDR2 SMNVEV (reference sequence). The CDR3 totals 11 residues. Between the trimmed V and J ends, which lost 7 bases and 6 bases, there was a span of 8 bases. CDR3 loop: CASIKLDTQYF. The CDR3 nucleotides read TGTGCCAGCATAAAGCTCGATACGCAGTATTTT.

This clonotype was recorded at least ten times. V and J are TRBV19 and TRBJ2-3; TRBD2 agrees at 7 bases. V lost 5 bases to trimming and J lost 0 bases; unmatched junction nucleotides: 8. This CDR3 is built from 16 residues. Germline V CDR1 and CDR2: LNHDA, SQIVND (reference sequence). The CDR3 DNA is TGTGCCAGTAGTCCCCTAGCGGCGAAGAGCACAGATACGCAGTATTTT. Translation gives CASSPLAAKSTDTQYF.

This clonotype appeared many times. The chain links TRBV7-6 to TRBJ1-1; unclear D gene. Germline CDR1 is SGHVS and CDR2 is FNYEAQ. Trimming pared 5 bases from V and 0 bases from J, leaving 13 bases between. The CDR3 sequence is 15 residues long. CDR3: CASSQPGFMNTEAFF. CDR3 sequence (DNA): TGTGCCAGCAGCCAGCCCGGGTTTATGAACACTGAAGCTTTCTTT.

Ten or more counts support this clonotype. The rearrangement uses TRBV28 and TRBJ2-7, with a tentative D call TRBD1 (6 bases). The CDR3 extends over 12 amino acids. Deletions cut 6 bases from V and 3 bases from J, with 9 bases between. CDR1 is MDHEN and CDR2 is SYDVKM in the germline V gene. The CDR3 spells CASSRRGYEQYF. CDR3 DNA sequence: TGTGCCAGCAGCCGCAGGGGCTACGAGCAGTACTTC.

In regard to this clonotype: The conserved phenylalanine or tryptophan normally closing the CDR3 is absent here, so this likely arose from a read error. The V call is TRBV6-6, the J call TRBJ1-5; the D gene is possibly TRBD1 (5 bases). Trimming pared 5 bases from V and 2 bases from J, leaving 13 bases between. This CDR3 contains 15 residues. Germline V CDR1 and CDR2: MNHNY, SVGAGI (reference sequence). The CDR3 sequence is CASSRAEGGNQPQHV. The CDR3 DNA reads as TGTGCCAGCAGTAGGGCCGAAGGGGGCAATCAGCCCCAGCATGTT.

This clonotype was seen more than once but under ten times. The chain uses TRBV20-1 and TRBJ2-1; 9 bases fit TRBD2. Germline V gene lookup returns CDR1 DFQATT and CDR2 SNEGSKA (reference sequence). The CDR3 consists of 16 residues. V lost 7 bases and J lost 0; bases outside the gene matches: 10. CDR3 coding DNA: TGCAGTGGGTCTCGGCGGGAGGGGGCCTCCTACAATGAGCAGTTCTTC. This sequence encodes CSGSRREGASYNEQFF.

This clonotype was picked up many times. The CDR3 region is CASSQVLPGLAGQETQYF. Written as DNA, the CDR3 is TGCGCCAGCAGCCAAGTCCTGCCGGGACTAGCGGGGCAAGAGACCCAGTACTTC. This sequence joins TRBV4-1 and TRBJ2-5; TRBD2 matches at 13 bases. Trimming cost V 1 base and J 2 bases; bases outside gene matches: 7. There are 18 residues in the CDR3. Per germline, CDR1 MGHRA and CDR2 YSYEKL.

In this sample, this clonotype turned up a few times. The chain recombines TRBV14 with TRBJ2-3, with a possible D match to TRBD1 (6 bases). The germline V gene has CDR1 SGHDN and CDR2 FVKESK. The CDR3 length is 16 residues. Trimming removed 4 bases from V and 1 base from J, with 15 bases in between. CDR3 sequence: CASSLKQGFGTDTQYF. The CDR3 nucleotides are TGTGCCAGCAGCCTTAAACAGGGTTTTGGCACAGATACGCAGTATTTT.

This clonotype was found many times. The V call is TRBV7-9, the J call TRBJ2-1, with D possibly matching TRBD2 (7 bases). The CDR3 runs 15 residues. Trimming removed 1 base at V and 6 bases at J, with 13 bases between. Per the germline V gene, CDR1 is SEHNR and CDR2 is FQNEAQ (reference sequence). The CDR3 protein is CASSLVRGAGNEQFF. In DNA, the CDR3 is TGTGCCAGCAGCTTAGTACGGGGGGCAGGCAATGAGCAGTTCTTC. Full variable domain (missing parts from reference TRBV7-9 and TRBJ2-1): DTGVSQNPRHKITKRGQNVTFRCDPISEHNRLYWYRQTLGQGPEFLTYFQNEAQLEKSRLLSDRFSAERPKGSFSTLEIQRTEQGDSAMYLCASSLVRGAGNEQFFGPGTRLTVL.

Ten or more counts support this clonotype. V usage is TRBV20-1 and J usage is TRBJ2-5; 8 nucleotides align to TRBD2. This CDR3 is 14 amino acids long. The V gene's germline CDR1 is DFQATT and CDR2 SNEGSKA (reference sequence). V gave up 0 bases and J gave up 5 bases; unmatched junction bases: 5. The CDR3 loop reads CSARDLAGGETQYF. The CDR3 DNA is TGCAGTGCTAGAGACCTAGCGGGTGGGGAGACCCAGTACTTC.

Remarks on this clonotype: A single base separates this from a much larger clone, so it may be a read error. This chain uses TRBV7-6 with TRBJ2-1, with TRBD2 identical over 8 bases. The V segment lost 1 base and the J segment 0 bases; nucleotides outside the gene matches: 8. This CDR3 is built from 18 residues. Germline CDR1 reads SGHVS; CDR2 reads FNYEAQ. The CDR3 region is CASSLVSTGGGSYNEQFF. The CDR3 DNA follows: TGTGCCAGCAGCTTAGTCAGTACGGGGGGGGGCTCCTACAATGAGCAGTTCTTC. The whole variable domain, filled in from reference TRBV7-6 and TRBJ2-1, reads GAGVSQSPRYKVTKRGQDVALRCDPISGHVSLYWYRQALGQGPEFLTYFNYEAQQDKSGLPNDRFSAERPEGSISTLTIQRTEQRDSAMYRCASSLVSTGGGSYNEQFFGPGTRLTVL.